One T cell receptor (beta chain) is described in this entry. The sample belongs to a study of blood T cell repertoires in COVID-19. Study information: Nucleic acid was either cDNA or gDNA, and it came from T cells, B-cell-depleted T cells, or PBMCs.

In the original workflow: Scientists estimated how many nucleated cells there were by amplifying reference gene primers. Libraries were prepared by immunoSEQ multiplex PCR; TCRdb keeps only in-frame clonotypes and omits some of them. V, J and clone size reflect that table, while D and trimming were determined from the DNA. The sample holds some 250,000 clones, around 86% seen once. The receptor was derived from a woman between 55 and 75 years old with active or convalescent COVID-19. Sequenced sample: peripheral blood.

CDR3: CASSQERHDTGELFF. The CDR3 nucleotides read TGCGCCAGCAGCCAAGAACGACATGACACCGGGGAGCTGTTTTTT. This chain links TRBV4-3 with TRBJ2-2; D remains ambiguous. The CDR3 is 15 residues long. CDR1 and CDR2 from the germline V gene are LGHNA and YSLEER. V was trimmed by 0 bases and J by 3 bases, leaving 8 bases between them.